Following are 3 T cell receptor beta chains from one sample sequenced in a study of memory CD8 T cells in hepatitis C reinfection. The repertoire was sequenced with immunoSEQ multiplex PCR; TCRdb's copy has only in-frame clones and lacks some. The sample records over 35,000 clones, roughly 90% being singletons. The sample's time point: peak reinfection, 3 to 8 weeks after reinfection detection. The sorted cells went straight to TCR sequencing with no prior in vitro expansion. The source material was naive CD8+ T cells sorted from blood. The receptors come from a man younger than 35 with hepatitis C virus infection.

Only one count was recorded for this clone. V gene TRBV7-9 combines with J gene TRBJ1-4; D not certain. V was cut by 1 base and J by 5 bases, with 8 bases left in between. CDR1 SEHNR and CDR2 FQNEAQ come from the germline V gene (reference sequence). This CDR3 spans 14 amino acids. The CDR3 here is CASSLGNRNEKLFF. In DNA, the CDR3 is TGTGCCAGCAGCTTAGGCAACAGAAATGAAAAACTGTTTTTT.

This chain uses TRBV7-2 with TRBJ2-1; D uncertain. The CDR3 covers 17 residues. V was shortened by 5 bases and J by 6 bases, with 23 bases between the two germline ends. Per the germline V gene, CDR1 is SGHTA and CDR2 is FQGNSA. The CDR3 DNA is TGTGCCAGCAGCAAGCCGGAGATCCCCCTTCCAATCAATGAGCAGTTCTTC. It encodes CASSKPEIPLPINEQFF.

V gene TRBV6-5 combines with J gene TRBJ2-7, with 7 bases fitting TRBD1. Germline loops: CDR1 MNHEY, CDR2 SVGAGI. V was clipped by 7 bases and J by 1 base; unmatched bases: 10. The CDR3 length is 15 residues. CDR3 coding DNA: TGTGCCAGCACCACGGACAGGAATTGGTCCTACGAGCAGTACGTC. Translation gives CASTTDRNWSYEQYV.